This TCR beta chain was sequenced in a study of blood T cell repertoires in COVID-19. Here immunoSEQ multiplex PCR was the method, and the copy in TCRdb shows in-frame clones only, minus some. This sample yields about 160,000 clones, of which around 89% are seen a single time; 10% to 15% belongs to the top ten. CDR3 length: 16 amino acids. Germline CDR1 is MNHEY and CDR2 is SMNVEV (reference sequence). V trimming: 4 bases; J trimming: 2 bases; junction bases outside the gene matches: 7. The clonotype was recovered from a man between 18 and 29 years old with COVID-19, enrolled during active disease. The chain joins TRBV27 to TRBJ2-3; 9 bases align to TRBD2. The source material was peripheral blood. CDR3: CASSSRLAAFTDTQYF. CDR3 coding DNA: TGTGCCAGCAGTTCGAGACTAGCGGCTTTCACAGATACGCAGTATTTT.